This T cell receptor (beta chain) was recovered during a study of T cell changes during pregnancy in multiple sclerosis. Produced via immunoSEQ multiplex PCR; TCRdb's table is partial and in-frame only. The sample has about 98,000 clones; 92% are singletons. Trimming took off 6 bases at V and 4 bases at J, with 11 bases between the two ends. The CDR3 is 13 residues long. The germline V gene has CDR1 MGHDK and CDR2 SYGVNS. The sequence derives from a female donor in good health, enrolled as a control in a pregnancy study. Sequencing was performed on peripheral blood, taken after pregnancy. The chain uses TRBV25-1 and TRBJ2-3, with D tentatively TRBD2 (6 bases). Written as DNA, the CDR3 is TGTGCCAGCAGCGGGACTCCCTCAGATACGCAGTATTTT. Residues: CASSGTPSDTQYF. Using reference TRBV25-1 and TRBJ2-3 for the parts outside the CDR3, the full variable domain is EADIYQTPRYLVIGTGKKITLECSQTMGHDKMYWYQQDPGMELHLIHYSYGVNSTEKGDLSSESTVSRIRTEHFPLTLESARPSHTSQYLCASSGTPSDTQYFGPGTRLTVL.